These 12 T cell receptor beta chains were sequenced from one sample in a study of blood T cells in healthy people across ages. For the second PCR, which ran for about 7 to 11 cycles, a sample-barcoded 5' primer and a J-beta primer mix were used. TCRdb independently ran MiXCR on the 5' RACE reads; one entry per CDR3 protein. In the table there are 710,000 or so distinct CDR3 sequences, 20% to 25% of which are singletons. Sequenced sample: blood. The source is a man aged 65 to 85 in good health.

This clonotype was seen more than once but under ten times. The chain has TRBV5-1 and TRBJ2-7; weak D call: TRBD1 (6 bases). TRBJ2-5 matches the DNA end more closely, so the J call is doubtful. The CDR3 is 13 residues long. Germline values: CDR1 SGHRS, CDR2 YFSETQ. The CDR3 coding sequence is TGCGCCAGCAGCCAAGACAGGCGAGGGACCCAGTACTTC. Its translation is CASSQDRRGTQYF.

V gene TRBV7-9 combines with J gene TRBJ1-2; possibly TRBD1 for D (5 bases). The CDR3 spans 15 residues. Germline CDR1 SEHNR, CDR2 FQNEAQ (reference sequence). Trimming shortened V by 0 bases and J by 6 bases, and 14 bases separated the two germline ends. This chain's CDR3 is CASSLAAREKDGYTF. The CDR3 bases are TGTGCCAGCAGCTTAGCGGCCAGGGAAAAGGATGGCTACACCTTC.

In its sample, this clonotype was seen a few times. V is TRBV14 and J is TRBJ2-3, with a possible D match to TRBD1 (7 bases). The CDR3 length is 14 residues. Trimming took off 3 bases at V and 4 bases at J, with 11 bases between the two ends. Germline CDR1 SGHDN, CDR2 FVKESK. Written as DNA, the CDR3 is TGTGCCAGCAGCCATCAGGGGGGAGCAGATACGCAGTATTTT. Protein: CASSHQGGADTQYF.

The chain employs TRBV12-3 or TRBV12-4 and TRBJ1-6, with D tentatively TRBD1 (6 bases). The CDR3 is 14 residues long. Trimming shortened V by 5 bases and J by 9 bases, and 14 bases separated the two germline ends. CDR3 DNA: TGTGCCAGCAGTCAGGGGATTTTAAGTTCACCCCTCCACTTT. Translating gives CASSQGILSSPLHF.

V gene TRBV9 combines with J gene TRBJ2-5, with 7 positions matching TRBD2. V lost 0 bases, J lost 1 base, and 3 bases stayed unmatched. Germline values: CDR1 SGDLS, CDR2 YYNGEE. This CDR3 has 15 residues. The CDR3: CASSVASGLQETQYF. As DNA, the CDR3 is TGTGCCAGCAGCGTAGCTAGCGGCCTCCAAGAGACCCAGTACTTC.

The CDR3 DNA reads as TGCAGCGTGGCCGGGACAGCGGGGCCTGAAGCTTTCTTT. The encoded protein is CSVAGTAGPEAFF. The V call is TRBV29-1, the J call TRBJ1-1, with 7 bases that match TRBD1. V gave up 6 bases and J gave up 6 bases; unmatched junction bases: 10. Germline CDR1 reads SQVTM; CDR2 reads ANQGSEA. This CDR3 has 13 amino acids.

V and J are TRBV20-1 and TRBJ2-1, with D possibly being TRBD1 or TRBD2 (5 bases each). The CDR3 spans 16 residues. Germline values: CDR1 DFQATT, CDR2 SNEGSKA (reference sequence). Trimming removed 6 bases from V and 7 bases from J, with 25 bases in between. Written as DNA, the CDR3 is TGCAGTGCCCGCTCCAAGGTGGGGGTTGTGTGGAATGAGCAGTTCTTC. Amino acids: CSARSKVGVVWNEQFF.

This clonotype has just a few counts. Germline is not matched at one junction end, which may reflect a read error. V usage is TRBV6-5 and J usage is TRBJ2-2; D is perhaps TRBD1 (7 bases). Germline assignment: CDR1 MNHEY and CDR2 SVGAGI. CDR3 length: 17 amino acids. CDR3 loop: CASSYPLQGGMTGELFF. The CDR3, as DNA: TGTGCCAGTAGTTACCCCCTCCAGGGGGGTATGACCGGGGAGCTGTTTTTT.

This clonotype was picked up a small number of times. The chain links TRBV18 to TRBJ1-6; 8 positions match TRBD1. Germline CDR1 and CDR2: KGHSH and LQKENI. V dropped 2 bases and J dropped 6; count of bases not matched to a gene: 3. The CDR3 spans 15 residues. The DNA for the CDR3 is TGTGCCAGCTCACCAGGGGACAGGAGTAATTCACCCCTCCACTTT. Protein product: CASSPGDRSNSPLHF.

V gene TRBV2 combines with J gene TRBJ2-5; TRBD2 matches at 14 bases. The last part of the DNA fits TRBJ2-1 better; the J call may be wrong. Germline-derived CDR1 and CDR2 are SNHLY and FYNNEI. The CDR3 loop spans 15 amino acids. The CDR3 region is CATRLAGGKVNEQFF. The CDR3 nucleotides read TGTGCCACCAGACTAGCGGGAGGGAAGGTCAATGAGCAGTTCTTC.

The chain recombines TRBV12-3 or TRBV12-4 with TRBJ2-3; D call uncertain. Trimming stripped 5 bases from V and 6 bases from J, with 15 bases between. This CDR3 spans 14 amino acids. CDR3 coding DNA: TGTGCCAGCAGTCTTTCCCGGAGCGCGGATACGCAGTATTTT. As protein: CASSLSRSADTQYF.

Turning to this clonotype: One base away lies a much larger clone, so this may be a sequencing read error. The chain employs TRBV5-1 and TRBJ2-1; the D gene is possibly TRBD2 (5 bases). The J call may be faulty, since TRBJ2-5 better matches the DNA end. Germline CDR1 SGHRS, CDR2 YFSETQ. The CDR3 is 15 amino acids. Here the CDR3 reads CASGFAGVRRETQYF. The CDR3 coding sequence is TGCGCCAGCGGCTTCGCCGGGGTTCGGAGGGAGACCCAGTACTTC.